A selection of T cell receptor beta chains follows, all from one sample in a study of neoadjuvant nivolumab and ipilimumab in lung cancer. Clones were read by immunoSEQ multiplex PCR, and TCRdb kept only the in-frame ones, dropping some. The table has 25,000 to 35,000 clones, more than 80% seen once. The sequenced sample was tumor tissue, obtained after neoadjuvant nivolumab, alone or with ipilimumab, at or shortly before surgery. The origin of the receptors is an adult with non-small cell lung cancer. The CDR3 runs from the conserved cysteine through the conserved F or W. Fields, in order: J gene, clone size, D gene, V gene, CDR3 protein, CDR3 DNA. A D gene is named only where the DNA matches it firmly. Size is stated for part of the rows, as once, few or many counts, or as a class when the clone is expanded.

J gene: TRBJ2-5
clone size: .
D gene: .
V gene: TRBV7-2
CDR3 protein: CASSLGEAGRQTQYF
CDR3 DNA: TGTGCCAGCAGCTTAGGCGAGGCAGGCCGGCAGACCCAGTACTTC

J gene: TRBJ2-1
clone size: .
D gene: TRBD2
V gene: TRBV30
CDR3 protein: CARFSLSGSGNEQFF
CDR3 DNA: TGTGCCAGATTTTCACTCAGCGGGAGCGGAAATGAGCAGTTCTTC

J gene: TRBJ2-5
clone size: once
D gene: TRBD2
V gene: TRBV2
CDR3 protein: CASSLTGTREETQYF
CDR3 DNA: TGTGCCAGCAGTTTAACCGGGACTAGAGAAGAGACCCAGTACTTC

J gene: TRBJ2-5
clone size: .
D gene: .
V gene: TRBV30
CDR3 protein: CAWSQETQYF
CDR3 DNA: TGTGCCTGGAGTCAAGAGACCCAGTACTTC

J gene: TRBJ1-2
clone size: once
D gene: TRBD1
V gene: TRBV12-5
CDR3 protein: CASGLDTGVGGYTF
CDR3 DNA: TGTGCTAGTGGTCTCGACACAGGGGTGGGGGGCTACACCTTC

J gene: TRBJ2-5
clone size: .
D gene: .
V gene: TRBV14
CDR3 protein: CASSRGREETQYF
CDR3 DNA: TGTGCCAGCAGCCGAGGCAGGGAAGAGACCCAGTACTTC

J gene: TRBJ2-3
clone size: .
D gene: .
V gene: TRBV7-9
CDR3 protein: CASSFGGSDTQYF
CDR3 DNA: TGTGCCAGCAGCTTTGGGGGGTCGGATACGCAGTATTTT

J gene: TRBJ2-2
clone size: few
D gene: TRBD1
V gene: TRBV10-3
CDR3 protein: CAIGTDSGTGELFF
CDR3 DNA: TGTGCCATCGGGACAGATTCGGGCACCGGGGAGCTGTTTTTT

J gene: TRBJ2-5
clone size: once
D gene: .
V gene: TRBV14
CDR3 protein: CASSQVRQTQETQYF
CDR3 DNA: TGTGCCAGCAGCCAAGTTCGGCAGACCCAAGAGACCCAGTACTTC

J gene: TRBJ1-2
clone size: once
D gene: .
V gene: TRBV5-1
CDR3 protein: CASSLAWGGARGYTF
CDR3 DNA: TGCGCCAGCAGCTTGGCCTGGGGGGGCGCGAGGGGCTACACCTTC

J gene: TRBJ2-7
clone size: once
D gene: .
V gene: TRBV4-2
CDR3 protein: CASSPRDGLYEQYF
CDR3 DNA: TGTGCCAGCAGCCCGCGGGACGGTCTCTACGAGCAGTACTTC

J gene: TRBJ2-1
clone size: .
D gene: TRBD2
V gene: TRBV5-1
CDR3 protein: CASSLELAGGYNEQFF
CDR3 DNA: TGCGCCAGCAGCTTGGAACTAGCGGGGGGCTACAATGAGCAGTTCTTC

J gene: TRBJ1-6
clone size: .
D gene: .
V gene: TRBV11-2
CDR3 protein: CASSLDLGGGPLHF
CDR3 DNA: TGTGCCAGCAGCTTAGATCTGGGGGGGGGACCCCTCCACTTT

J gene: TRBJ1-3
clone size: few
D gene: TRBD1
V gene: TRBV5-5
CDR3 protein: CASSFQFGGGSGNTIYF
CDR3 DNA: TGTGCCAGCAGCTTCCAGTTCGGAGGGGGCTCCGGAAACACCATATATTTT

J gene: TRBJ1-5
clone size: .
D gene: .
V gene: TRBV18
CDR3 protein: CASSPGGDNGRNQPQHF
CDR3 DNA: TGTGCCAGCTCACCCGGGGGGGACAACGGTCGCAATCAGCCCCAGCATTTT

J gene: TRBJ1-2
clone size: .
D gene: .
V gene: TRBV6-1
CDR3 protein: CASRLRDISGYTF
CDR3 DNA: TGTGCCAGCAGACTCCGGGACATTTCGGGCTACACCTTC

J gene: TRBJ2-5
clone size: .
D gene: TRBD2
V gene: TRBV4-1
CDR3 protein: CASSQVRSGGPQETQYF
CDR3 DNA: TGCGCCAGCAGCCAAGTTCGATCGGGGGGGCCTCAAGAGACCCAGTACTTC

J gene: TRBJ2-1
clone size: .
D gene: TRBD1
V gene: TRBV4-1
CDR3 protein: CASSTDRVGVYEQFF
CDR3 DNA: TGCGCCAGCAGCACGGACAGGGTAGGTGTATATGAGCAGTTCTTC

J gene: TRBJ2-3
clone size: .
D gene: .
V gene: TRBV5-6
CDR3 protein: CASSLGGPDTQYF
CDR3 DNA: TGTGCCAGCAGCTTAGGAGGCCCAGATACGCAGTATTTT

J gene: TRBJ2-1
clone size: .
D gene: .
V gene: TRBV7-3
CDR3 protein: CASSLNRGQSEQFF
CDR3 DNA: TGTGCCAGCAGCTTGAATCGGGGTCAAAGCGAGCAGTTCTTC

J gene: TRBJ2-1
clone size: few
D gene: .
V gene: TRBV6-5
CDR3 protein: CASSYIQADEQFF
CDR3 DNA: TGTGCCAGCAGTTACATACAGGCTGATGAGCAGTTCTTC

J gene: TRBJ2-7
clone size: .
D gene: .
V gene: TRBV5-1
CDR3 protein: CASSLNWGGQYEQYF
CDR3 DNA: TGCGCCAGCAGCTTGAATTGGGGGGGACAGTACGAGCAGTACTTC

J gene: TRBJ1-4
clone size: .
D gene: TRBD1
V gene: TRBV5-1
CDR3 protein: CASSEGQGNGKLFF
CDR3 DNA: TGCGCCAGCAGCGAGGGACAGGGGAACGGAAAACTGTTTTTT

J gene: TRBJ2-7
clone size: .
D gene: .
V gene: TRBV27
CDR3 protein: CASLFVGQGGYEQYF
CDR3 DNA: TGTGCCAGCCTTTTCGTGGGGCAGGGCGGCTACGAGCAGTACTTC

J gene: TRBJ2-3
clone size: .
D gene: .
V gene: TRBV7-6
CDR3 protein: CASSLANTDTQYF
CDR3 DNA: TGTGCCAGCAGCTTAGCCAACACAGATACGCAGTATTTT

J gene: TRBJ1-2
clone size: .
D gene: .
V gene: TRBV29-1
CDR3 protein: CSVGPSTGTRGYGYTF
CDR3 DNA: TGCAGCGTTGGCCCCTCCACAGGCACCCGCGGCTATGGCTACACCTTC

J gene: TRBJ1-2
clone size: .
D gene: .
V gene: TRBV5-1
CDR3 protein: CASSPQGRGGYGYTF
CDR3 DNA: TGCGCCAGCAGCCCCCAGGGACGGGGGGGTTATGGCTACACCTTC

J gene: TRBJ2-3
clone size: once
D gene: .
V gene: TRBV29-1
CDR3 protein: CSGQEPPDTQYF
CDR3 DNA: TGCAGCGGACAGGAACCCCCAGATACGCAGTATTTT

J gene: TRBJ1-1
clone size: .
D gene: .
V gene: TRBV5-1
CDR3 protein: CASSSSAGTHTEAFF
CDR3 DNA: TGCGCCAGCAGCTCCTCGGCCGGGACGCACACTGAAGCTTTCTTT

J gene: TRBJ2-5
clone size: .
D gene: .
V gene: TRBV5-1
CDR3 protein: CASSLAADPRETQYF
CDR3 DNA: TGCGCCAGCAGCTTGGCCGCTGATCCCCGAGAGACCCAGTACTTC

J gene: TRBJ2-7
clone size: .
D gene: .
V gene: TRBV25-1
CDR3 protein: CASTKGVYEQYF
CDR3 DNA: TGTGCCAGCACGAAAGGGGTCTACGAGCAGTACTTC

J gene: TRBJ2-1
clone size: few
D gene: .
V gene: TRBV18
CDR3 protein: CASSQLSDSSYNEQFF
CDR3 DNA: TGTGCCAGCTCACAGCTAAGCGACAGCTCCTACAATGAGCAGTTCTTC